Presented here are 3 T cell receptor beta chains from one specimen sequenced in a study of cytomegalovirus exposure and HLA in healthy donors. Primers: 60 Vbeta forward and 13 Jbeta reverse. Profiling relied on immunoSEQ multiplex PCR, and the TCRdb table lists in-frame clones only, not all of them. Of about 150,000 clones in the sample, roughly 85% were seen once. The specimen sequenced was PBMCs. All receptors come from a woman in her late teens or twenties in good health and CMV-seronegative.

The chain has TRBV4-1 and TRBJ1-4; D perhaps matches TRBD1 (6 bases). Germline V gene sequence: CDR1 MGHRA, CDR2 YSYEKL. V lost 1 base and J 4 bases, leaving 16 bases between the germline ends. This CDR3 spans 17 amino acids. Written as DNA, the CDR3 is TGCGCCAGCAGCCAAGGCAAGGGACATCCTTATAATGAAAAACTGTTTTTT. Its protein is CASSQGKGHPYNEKLFF.

This clone was found once. The chain carries TRBV28 and TRBJ2-5; D possibly corresponds to TRBD2 (6 bases). CDR1 is MDHEN, CDR2 SYDVKM, per germline. There are 14 residues in the CDR3. Trimming took 1 base from V and 4 from J, leaving 10 bases between them. The CDR3 DNA is TGTGCCAGCAGTTTATTCGGGGGTAGAGAGACCCAGTACTTC. This sequence encodes CASSLFGGRETQYF.

V gene TRBV18 combines with J gene TRBJ1-2; possibly TRBD1 for D (6 bases). Trimming cost V 3 bases and J 1 base, with 18 bases left between them. CDR3 length: 17 amino acids. The germline V gene has CDR1 KGHSH and CDR2 LQKENI. The CDR3 region is CASSPNRETILNYGYTF. DNA for the CDR3: TGTGCCAGCTCACCTAACAGGGAAACAATCCTTAACTATGGCTACACCTTC.